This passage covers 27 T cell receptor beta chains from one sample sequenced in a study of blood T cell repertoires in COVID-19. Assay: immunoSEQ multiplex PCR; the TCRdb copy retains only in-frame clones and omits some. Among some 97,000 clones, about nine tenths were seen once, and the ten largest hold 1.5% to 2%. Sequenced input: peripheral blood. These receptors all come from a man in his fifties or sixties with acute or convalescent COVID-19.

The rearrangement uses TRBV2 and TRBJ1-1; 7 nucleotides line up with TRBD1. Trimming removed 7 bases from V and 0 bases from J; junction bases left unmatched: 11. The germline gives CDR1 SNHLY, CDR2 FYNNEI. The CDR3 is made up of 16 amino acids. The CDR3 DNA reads TGTGCCAGCAACCGACGTCCAGGGGGGATGAACACTGAAGCTTTCTTT. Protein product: CASNRRPGGMNTEAFF. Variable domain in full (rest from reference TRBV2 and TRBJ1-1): EPEVTQTPSHQVTQMGQEVILRCVPISNHLYFYWYRQILGQKVEFLVSFYNNEISEKSEIFDDQFSVERPDGSNFTLKIRSTKLEDSAMYFCASNRRPGGMNTEAFFGQGTRLTVV.

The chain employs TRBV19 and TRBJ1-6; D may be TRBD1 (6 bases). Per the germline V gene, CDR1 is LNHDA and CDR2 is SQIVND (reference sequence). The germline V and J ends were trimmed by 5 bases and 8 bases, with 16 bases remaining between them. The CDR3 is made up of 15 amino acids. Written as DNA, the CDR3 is TGTGCCAGTAGTCCCTCTTGGGGGCAAGATTCACCCCTCCACTTT. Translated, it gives CASSPSWGQDSPLHF.

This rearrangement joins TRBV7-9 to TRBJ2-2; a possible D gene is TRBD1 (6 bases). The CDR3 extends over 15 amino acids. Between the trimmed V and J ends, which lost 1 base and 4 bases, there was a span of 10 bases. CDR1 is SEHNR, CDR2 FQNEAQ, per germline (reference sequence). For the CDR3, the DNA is TGTGCCAGCAGCTTAGGGGGGCGCGGCACCGGGGAGCTGTTTTTT. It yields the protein CASSLGGRGTGELFF. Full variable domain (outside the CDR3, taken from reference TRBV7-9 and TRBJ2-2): DTGVSQNPRHKITKRGQNVTFRCDPISEHNRLYWYRQTLGQGPEFLTYFQNEAQLEKSRLLSDRFSAERPKGSFSTLEIQRTEQGDSAMYLCASSLGGRGTGELFFGEGSRLTVL.

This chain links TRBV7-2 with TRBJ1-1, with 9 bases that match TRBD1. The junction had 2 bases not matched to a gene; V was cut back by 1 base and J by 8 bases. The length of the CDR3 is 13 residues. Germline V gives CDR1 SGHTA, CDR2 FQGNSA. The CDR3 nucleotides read TGTGCCAGCAGCTTAGGGGGACAGGGAGAAGCTTTCTTT. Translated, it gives CASSLGGQGEAFF.

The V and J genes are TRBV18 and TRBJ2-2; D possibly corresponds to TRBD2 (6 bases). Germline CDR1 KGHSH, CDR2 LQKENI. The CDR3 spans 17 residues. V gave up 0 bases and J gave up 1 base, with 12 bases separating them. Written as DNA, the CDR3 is TGTGCCAGCTCACCACCGTCCGGAGGGCTGAACACCGGGGAGCTGTTTTTT. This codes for CASSPPSGGLNTGELFF.

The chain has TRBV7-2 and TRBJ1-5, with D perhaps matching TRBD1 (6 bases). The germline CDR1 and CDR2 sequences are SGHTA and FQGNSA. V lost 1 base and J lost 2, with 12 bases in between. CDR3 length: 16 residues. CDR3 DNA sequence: TGTGCCAGCAGCTTAGAACAGGGCATGGGCAATCAGCCCCAGCATTTT. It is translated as CASSLEQGMGNQPQHF.

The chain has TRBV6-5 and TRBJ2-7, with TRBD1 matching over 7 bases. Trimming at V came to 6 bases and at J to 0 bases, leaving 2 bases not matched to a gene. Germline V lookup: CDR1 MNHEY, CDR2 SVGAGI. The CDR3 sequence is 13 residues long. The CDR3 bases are TGTGCCAGCAGAGACAGGGTCTCCTACGAGCAGTACGTC. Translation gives CASRDRVSYEQYV.

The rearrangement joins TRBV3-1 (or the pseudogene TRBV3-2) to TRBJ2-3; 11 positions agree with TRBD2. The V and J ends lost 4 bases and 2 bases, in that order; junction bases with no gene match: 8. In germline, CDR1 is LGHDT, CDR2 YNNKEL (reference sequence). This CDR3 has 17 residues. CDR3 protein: CASSRRLAGSFTDTQYF. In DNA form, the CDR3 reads TGTGCCAGCAGCCGCCGACTAGCGGGGAGTTTCACAGATACGCAGTATTTT.

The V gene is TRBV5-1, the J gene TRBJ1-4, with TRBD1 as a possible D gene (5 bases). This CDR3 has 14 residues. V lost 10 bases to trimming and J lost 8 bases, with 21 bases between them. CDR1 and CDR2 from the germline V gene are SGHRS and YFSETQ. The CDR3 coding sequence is TGCGCCCGCAACGACGGGGGGACTTGGGAAAAACTGTTTTTT. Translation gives CARNDGGTWEKLFF.

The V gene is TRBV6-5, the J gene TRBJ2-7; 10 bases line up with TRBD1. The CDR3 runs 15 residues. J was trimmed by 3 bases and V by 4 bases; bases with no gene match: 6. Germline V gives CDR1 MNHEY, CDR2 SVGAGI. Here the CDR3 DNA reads TGTGCCAGCAGTTCCGCCGGGACAGGGGACTACGAGCAGTACTTC. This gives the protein CASSSAGTGDYEQYF.

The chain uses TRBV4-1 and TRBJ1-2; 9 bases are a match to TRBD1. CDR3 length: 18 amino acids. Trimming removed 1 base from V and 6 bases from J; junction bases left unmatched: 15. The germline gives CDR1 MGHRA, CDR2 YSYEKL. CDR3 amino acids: CASSQVGGQGLQGNGYTF. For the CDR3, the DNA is TGCGCCAGCAGCCAAGTTGGGGGACAGGGCTTACAAGGAAATGGCTACACCTTC.

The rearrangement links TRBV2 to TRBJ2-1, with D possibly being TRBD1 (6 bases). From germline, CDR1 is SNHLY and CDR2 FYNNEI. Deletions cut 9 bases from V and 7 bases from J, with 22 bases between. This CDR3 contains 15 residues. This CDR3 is CARSGADGLGNEQFF. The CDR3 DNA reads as TGTGCCAGATCAGGGGCGGATGGGCTTGGGAATGAGCAGTTCTTC.

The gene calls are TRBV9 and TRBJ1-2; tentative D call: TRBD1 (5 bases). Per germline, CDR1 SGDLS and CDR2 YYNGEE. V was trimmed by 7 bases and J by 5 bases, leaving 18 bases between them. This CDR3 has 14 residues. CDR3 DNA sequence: TGTGCCAGCTCCTCCGCGGGGACGATATATGGCTACACCTTC. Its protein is CASSSAGTIYGYTF.

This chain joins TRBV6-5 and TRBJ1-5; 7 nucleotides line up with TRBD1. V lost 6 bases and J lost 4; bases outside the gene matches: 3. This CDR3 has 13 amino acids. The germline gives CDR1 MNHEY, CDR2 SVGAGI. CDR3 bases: TGTGCCAGCAGGACGGGACAGAATCAGCCCCAGCATTTT. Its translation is CASRTGQNQPQHF.

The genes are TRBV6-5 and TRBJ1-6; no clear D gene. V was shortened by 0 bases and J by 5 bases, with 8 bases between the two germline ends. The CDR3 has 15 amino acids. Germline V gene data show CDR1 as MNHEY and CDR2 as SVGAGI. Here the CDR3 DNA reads TGTGCCAGCAGTTACTCGGTACGGGATAATTCACCCCTCCACTTT. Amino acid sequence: CASSYSVRDNSPLHF.

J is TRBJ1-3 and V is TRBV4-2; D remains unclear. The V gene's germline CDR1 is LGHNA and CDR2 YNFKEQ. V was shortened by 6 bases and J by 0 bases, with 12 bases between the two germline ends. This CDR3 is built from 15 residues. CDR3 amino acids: CASSLESTSGNTIYF. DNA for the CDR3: TGTGCCAGCAGTCTTGAATCTACCTCTGGAAACACCATATATTTT.

The DNA for the CDR3 is TGCGCCAGCAGACCAGATGCCCAAGAGACCCAGTACTTC. Translation gives CASRPDAQETQYF. The chain recombines TRBV5-1 with TRBJ2-5; no clear D gene. CDR3 length equals 13 residues. Germline loops: CDR1 SGHRS, CDR2 YFSETQ. The germline V and J ends were trimmed by 5 bases and 1 base, with 9 bases remaining between them.

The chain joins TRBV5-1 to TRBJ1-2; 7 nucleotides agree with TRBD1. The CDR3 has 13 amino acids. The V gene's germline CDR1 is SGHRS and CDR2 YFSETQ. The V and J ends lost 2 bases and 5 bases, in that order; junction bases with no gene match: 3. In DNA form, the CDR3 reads TGCGCCAGCAGCTTCGGGACAGTATATGGCTACACCTTC. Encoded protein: CASSFGTVYGYTF.

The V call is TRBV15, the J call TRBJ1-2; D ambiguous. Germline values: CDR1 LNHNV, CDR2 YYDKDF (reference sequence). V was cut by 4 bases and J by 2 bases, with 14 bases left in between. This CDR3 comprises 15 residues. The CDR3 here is CATSKSGAENYGYTF. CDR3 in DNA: TGTGCCACCAGCAAAAGTGGAGCGGAAAACTATGGCTACACCTTC. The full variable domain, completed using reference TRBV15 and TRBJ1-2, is DAMVIQNPRYQVTQFGKPVTLSCSQTLNHNVMYWYQQKSSQAPKLLFHYYDKDFNNEADTPDNFQSRRPNTSFCFLDIRSPGLGDTAMYLCATSKSGAENYGYTFGSGTRLTVV.

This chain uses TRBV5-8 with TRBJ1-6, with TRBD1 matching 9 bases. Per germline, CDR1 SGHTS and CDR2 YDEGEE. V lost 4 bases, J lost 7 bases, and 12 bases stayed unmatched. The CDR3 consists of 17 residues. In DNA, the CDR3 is TGTGCCAGCAGCGGCCAAACCAAGGGACAGGGCAATTCACCCCTCCACTTT. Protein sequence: CASSGQTKGQGNSPLHF.

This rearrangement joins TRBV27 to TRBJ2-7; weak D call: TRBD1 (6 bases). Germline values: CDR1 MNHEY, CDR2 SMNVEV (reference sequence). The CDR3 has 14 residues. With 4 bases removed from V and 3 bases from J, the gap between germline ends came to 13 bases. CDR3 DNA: TGTGCCAGCAGTTGGTCCAGGGGTTTCTACGAGCAGTACTTC. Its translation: CASSWSRGFYEQYF.

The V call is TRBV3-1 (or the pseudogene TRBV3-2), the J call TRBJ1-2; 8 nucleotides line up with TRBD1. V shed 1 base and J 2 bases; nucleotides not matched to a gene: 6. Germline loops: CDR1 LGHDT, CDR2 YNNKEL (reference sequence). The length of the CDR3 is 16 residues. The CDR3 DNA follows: TGTGCCAGCAGCCAAGGGGGGGCAGGGGGCAACTATGGCTACACCTTC. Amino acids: CASSQGGAGGNYGYTF.

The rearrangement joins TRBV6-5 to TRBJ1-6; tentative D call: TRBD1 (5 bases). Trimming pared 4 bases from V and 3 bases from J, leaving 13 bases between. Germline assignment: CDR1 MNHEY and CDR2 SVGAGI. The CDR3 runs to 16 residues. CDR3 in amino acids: CASSSSLQVYNSPLHF. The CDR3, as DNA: TGTGCCAGCAGTTCCTCTCTACAGGTCTATAATTCACCCCTCCACTTT.

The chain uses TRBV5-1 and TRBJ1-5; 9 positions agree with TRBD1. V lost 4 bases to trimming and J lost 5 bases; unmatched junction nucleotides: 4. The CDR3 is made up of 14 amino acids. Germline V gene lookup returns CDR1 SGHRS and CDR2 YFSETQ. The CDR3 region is CASSGGQGDQPQHF. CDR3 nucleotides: TGCGCCAGCAGCGGGGGACAGGGAGATCAGCCCCAGCATTTT.

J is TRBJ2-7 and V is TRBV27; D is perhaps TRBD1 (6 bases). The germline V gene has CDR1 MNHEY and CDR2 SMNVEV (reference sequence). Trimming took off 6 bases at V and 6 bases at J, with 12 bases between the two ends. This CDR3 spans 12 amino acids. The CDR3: CASRETGGEQYF. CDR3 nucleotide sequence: TGTGCCAGCAGGGAGACAGGCGGCGAGCAGTACTTC.

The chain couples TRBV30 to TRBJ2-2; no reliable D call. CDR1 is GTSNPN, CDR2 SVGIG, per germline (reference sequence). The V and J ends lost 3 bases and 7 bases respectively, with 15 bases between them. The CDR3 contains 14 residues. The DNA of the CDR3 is TGTGCCTGGAGCACCGGGTATAAAGACGGGGAGCTGTTTTTT. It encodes CAWSTGYKDGELFF.

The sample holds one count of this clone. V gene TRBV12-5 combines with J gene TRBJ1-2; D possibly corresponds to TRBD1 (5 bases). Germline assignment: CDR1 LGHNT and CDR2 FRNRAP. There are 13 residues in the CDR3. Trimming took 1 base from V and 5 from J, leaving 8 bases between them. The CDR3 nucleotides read TGTGCTAGTGGTTTGGGGACACGATATGGCTACACCTTC. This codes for CASGLGTRYGYTF.